This TCR beta chain was captured in a study of blood T cells in healthy people across ages. Across the whole study: Template switching retrieved approximately one barcoded beta molecule for each two T cells.

The germline V gene has CDR1 LNHDA and CDR2 SQIVND (reference sequence). CDR3 length: 12 residues. This clonotype has a handful of counts. A read error may produce the germline difference seen at one junction end. Each of the donors had roughly 9.7 milliliters of peripheral blood drawn into EDTA-treated Vacutainer tubes. A J-beta primer mix and a sample-barcoded 5' primer were used in a second PCR of roughly 7 to 12 cycles. The study obtained at least 2.5 million CDR3-containing paired-end reads from every sample. TCRdb redid the calling of the 5' RACE reads with MiXCR, one entry per CDR3 protein. This sample has roughly 640,000 distinct CDR3 sequences, with 25% to 30% found just once.

The sample was blood. This TCR came from a woman over 75 in good health. The genes are TRBV19 and TRBJ2-3; the D gene is possibly TRBD1 (6 bases). CDR3 in amino acids: CSSSISQGRRYF. Here the CDR3 DNA reads TGTTCCAGTAGTATCTCCCAGGGGAGAAGGTATTTT.